This passage covers 5 T cell receptor beta chains from one sample sequenced in a study of cytomegalovirus exposure and HLA in healthy donors. The PCR was carried out with 60 Vbeta primers and 13 Jbeta primers. The method was immunoSEQ multiplex PCR; TCRdb's version includes in-frame clones alone and lacks a portion of them. The table has under 200,000 clones, roughly 82% seen once. Sequenced material: PBMCs. These receptor sequences come from a middle-aged man in good health and CMV-seropositive.

The chain uses TRBV6-1 and TRBJ2-1; 8 bases fit TRBD1. This CDR3 contains 14 residues. Germline-derived CDR1 and CDR2 are MNHNS and SASEGT. V gave up 5 bases and J gave up 7 bases; unmatched junction bases: 7. The CDR3 sequence is CASSKDRVGNEQFF. The CDR3 DNA is TGTGCCAGCAGTAAGGACAGGGTGGGAAATGAGCAGTTCTTC.

The chain uses TRBV5-6 and TRBJ2-1; 11 nucleotides match TRBD2. The CDR3 runs to 15 residues. CDR1 SGHDT and CDR2 YYEEEE come from the germline V gene. The V segment lost 4 bases and the J segment 7 bases; nucleotides outside the gene matches: 7. Here the CDR3 DNA reads TGTGCCAGCAGCCTTCCTAGCGGGGGGAGGAATGAGCAGTTCTTC. Protein sequence: CASSLPSGGRNEQFF. Looking up the rest from reference TRBV5-6 and TRBJ2-1 gives the full variable domain: DAGVTQSPTHLIKTRGQQVTLRCSPKSGHDTVSWYQQALGQGPQFIFQYYEEEERQRGNFPDRFSGHQFPNYSSELNVNALLLGDSALYLCASSLPSGGRNEQFFGPGTRLTVL.

The V gene is TRBV5-6, the J gene TRBJ2-7; 7 nucleotides align to TRBD1. This CDR3 has 16 residues. Germline lookup yields CDR1 SGHDT and CDR2 YYEEEE. The J segment lost 2 bases and the V segment lost 1 base, leaving 9 bases of the junction unmatched. The CDR3 nucleotides read TGTGCCAGCAGCTTGACAGGGGCCGCCGGTCCCTACGAGCAGTACTTC. Translating it yields CASSLTGAAGPYEQYF.

The chain joins TRBV19 to TRBJ1-2, with D perhaps matching TRBD1 (6 bases). Trimming took 9 bases from V and 4 from J, leaving 15 bases between them. This CDR3 comprises 13 residues. CDR1 is LNHDA and CDR2 is SQIVND in the germline V gene (reference sequence). The CDR3 region has the DNA TGTGCCAGCCTACAGGGCTACGGCTATGGCTACACCTTC. Its translation: CASLQGYGYGYTF.

V usage is TRBV10-3 and J usage is TRBJ2-7; 8 bases are shared with TRBD1. Germline-derived CDR1 and CDR2 are ENHRY and SYGVKD. The CDR3 length is 14 residues. V trimming: 11 bases; J trimming: 0 bases; junction bases outside the gene matches: 9. For the CDR3, the DNA is TGTGCCTCAAAGGACAGGGAGTCCTCCTACGAGCAGTACGTC. Translation gives CASKDRESSYEQYV.